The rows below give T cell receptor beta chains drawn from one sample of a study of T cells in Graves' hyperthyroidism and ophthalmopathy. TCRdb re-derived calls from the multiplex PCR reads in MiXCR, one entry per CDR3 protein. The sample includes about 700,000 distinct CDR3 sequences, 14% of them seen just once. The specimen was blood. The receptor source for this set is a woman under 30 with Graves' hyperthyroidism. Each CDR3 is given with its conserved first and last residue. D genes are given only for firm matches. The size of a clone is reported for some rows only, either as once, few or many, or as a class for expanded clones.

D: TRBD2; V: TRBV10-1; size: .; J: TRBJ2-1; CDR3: CASSGDAGGYNEQFF; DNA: TGCGCCAGCAGTGGGGATGCGGGGGGCTACAATGAGCAGTTCTTC
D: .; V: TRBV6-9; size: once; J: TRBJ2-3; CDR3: CASSYLELPKYF; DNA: TGTGCCAGCAGTTACCTTGAACTACCGAAGTATTTT
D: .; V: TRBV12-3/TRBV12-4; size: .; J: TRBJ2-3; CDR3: CASSPDTQYF; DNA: TGTGCCAGCAGTCCAGATACGCAGTATTTT
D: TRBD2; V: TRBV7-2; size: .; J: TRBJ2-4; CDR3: CASSRRTSGSGKNIQYF; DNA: TGTGCCAGCAGTCGCCGGACTAGCGGGAGTGGTAAAAACATTCAGTACTTC
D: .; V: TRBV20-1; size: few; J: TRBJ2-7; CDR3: CSAGARTGEQYF; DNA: TGCAGTGCCGGCGCCCGGACTGGTGAGCAGTACTTC
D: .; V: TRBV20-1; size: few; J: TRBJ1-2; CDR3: CSARDPGDYGYTF; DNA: TGCAGTGCTAGAGATCCCGGGGACTATGGCTACACCTTC
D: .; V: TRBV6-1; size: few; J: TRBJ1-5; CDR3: CASSEWGAGNQPQHF; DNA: TGTGCCAGCAGTGAATGGGGGGCAGGGAATCAGCCCCAGCATTTT
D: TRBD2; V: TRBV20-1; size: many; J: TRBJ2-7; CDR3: CSALSPSGSYEQYF; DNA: TGCAGTGCACTCAGTCCTAGCGGCTCCTACGAGCAGTACTTC
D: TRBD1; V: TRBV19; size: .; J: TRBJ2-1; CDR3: CASSIQGAYRNEQFF; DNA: TGTGCCAGTAGTATACAGGGGGCTTATAGAAATGAGCAGTTCTTC
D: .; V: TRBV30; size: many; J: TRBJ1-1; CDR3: CAWSAVFAEAFF; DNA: TGTGCCTGGAGTGCCGTTTTCGCTGAAGCTTTCTTT
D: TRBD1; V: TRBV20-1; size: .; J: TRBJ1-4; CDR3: CSVPRRGGLTNEKLFF; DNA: TGCAGTGTTCCACGGAGAGGGGGCCTGACTAATGAAAAACTGTTTTTT
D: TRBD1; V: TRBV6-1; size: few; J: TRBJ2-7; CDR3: CASRPRQGANNEQYF; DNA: TGTGCCAGCAGACCTCGACAGGGGGCTAATAACGAGCAGTACTTC
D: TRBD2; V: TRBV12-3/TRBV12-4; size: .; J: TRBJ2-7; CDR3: CASSRSGLVPEQYF; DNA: TGTGCCAGCAGCCGCTCGGGACTAGTACCCGAGCAGTACTTC
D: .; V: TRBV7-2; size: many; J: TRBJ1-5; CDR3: CASSLVGGGQPQHF; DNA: TGTGCCAGCAGCTTAGTTGGGGGGGGACAGCCCCAGCATTTT
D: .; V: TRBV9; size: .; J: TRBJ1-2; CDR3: CASSAENSGYTF; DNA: TGTGCCAGCAGCGCCGAAAATAGTGGCTACACCTTC
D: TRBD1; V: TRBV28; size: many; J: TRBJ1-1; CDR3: CASSRRGGTTEAFF; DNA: TGTGCCAGCAGCCGCAGGGGGGGGACCACTGAAGCTTTCTTT
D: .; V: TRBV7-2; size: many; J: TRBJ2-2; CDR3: CASSAPSITANTGELFF; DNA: TGTGCCAGCAGCGCGCCCTCGATTACAGCGAACACCGGGGAGCTGTTTTTT
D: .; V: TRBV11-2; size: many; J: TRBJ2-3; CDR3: CASSFVSGVTDTQYF; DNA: TGTGCCAGCAGCTTCGTTAGTGGGGTCACAGATACGCAGTATTTT
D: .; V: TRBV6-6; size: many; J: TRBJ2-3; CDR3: CASSYWAGSLSTDTQYF; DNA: TGTGCCAGCAGTTACTGGGCTGGAAGTCTCTCCACAGATACGCAGTATTTT
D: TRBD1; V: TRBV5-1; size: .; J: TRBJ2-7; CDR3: CASSEGQGVYEQYF; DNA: TGCGCCAGCAGCGAAGGACAGGGGGTGTACGAGCAGTACTTC
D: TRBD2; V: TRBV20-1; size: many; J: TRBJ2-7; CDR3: CSARVRTSGYEQYF; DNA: TGCAGTGCTAGAGTTCGGACTAGCGGCTACGAGCAGTACTTC
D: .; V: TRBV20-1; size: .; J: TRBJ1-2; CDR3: CSARVGYGYTF; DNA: TGCAGTGCTAGAGTGGGGTATGGCTACACCTTC
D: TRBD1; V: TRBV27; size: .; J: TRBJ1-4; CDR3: CASRGDRANEKLFF; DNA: TGTGCCAGCAGGGGGGACAGAGCTAATGAAAAACTGTTTTTT
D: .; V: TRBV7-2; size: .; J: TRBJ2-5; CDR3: CASSSAHGKTQYF; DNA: TGTGCCAGCAGCTCCGCCCACGGGAAGACCCAGTACTTC
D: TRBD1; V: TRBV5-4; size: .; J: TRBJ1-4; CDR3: CASSGGQFEKLFF; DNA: TGTGCCAGCAGCGGGGGACAGTTTGAAAAACTGTTTTTT
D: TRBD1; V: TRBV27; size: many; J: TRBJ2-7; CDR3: CASSTTGGEQYF; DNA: TGTGCCAGCAGTACCACAGGGGGCGAGCAGTACTTC
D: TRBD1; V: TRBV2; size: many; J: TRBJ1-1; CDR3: CASSHKREGGEAFF; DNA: TGTGCCAGCAGCCATAAACGGGAAGGGGGCGAAGCTTTCTTT
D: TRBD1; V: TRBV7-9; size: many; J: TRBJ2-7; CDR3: CASSFPGTGEDEQYF; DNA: TGTGCCAGCAGCTTCCCTGGGACAGGGGAGGACGAGCAGTACTTC
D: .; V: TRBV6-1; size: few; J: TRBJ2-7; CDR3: CASSTPPGTQTPPYEQYF; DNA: TGTGCCAGCAGTACCCCCCCAGGGACTCAAACGCCTCCCTACGAGCAGTACTTC
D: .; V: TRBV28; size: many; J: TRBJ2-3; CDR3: CASRPWGEGTDTQYF; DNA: TGTGCCAGCAGGCCTTGGGGGGAGGGCACAGATACGCAGTATTTT
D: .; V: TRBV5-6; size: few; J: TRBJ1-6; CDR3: CASSSMGPTNSPLHF; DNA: TGTGCCAGCAGCTCGATGGGACCGACAAATTCACCCCTCCACTTT
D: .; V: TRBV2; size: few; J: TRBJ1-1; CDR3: CASRTDFNAEAFF; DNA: TGTGCCAGCCGAACAGACTTTAACGCTGAAGCTTTCTTT
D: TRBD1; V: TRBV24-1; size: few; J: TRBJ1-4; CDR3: CATSDKGQGATNEKLFF; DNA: TGTGCCACCAGTGATAAGGGACAGGGGGCAACTAATGAAAAACTGTTTTTT
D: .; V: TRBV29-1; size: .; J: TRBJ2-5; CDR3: CSVVRGDETQYF; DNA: TGCAGCGTTGTTCGAGGGGACGAGACCCAGTACTTC
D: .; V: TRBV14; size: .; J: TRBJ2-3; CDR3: CASSQANSAYGGDTQYF; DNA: TGTGCCAGCAGCCAAGCTAACAGCGCTTATGGGGGAGATACGCAGTATTTT
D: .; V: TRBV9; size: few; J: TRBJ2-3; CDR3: CASSVGQPYTDTQYF; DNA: TGTGCCAGCAGCGTAGGTCAGCCGTACACAGATACGCAGTATTTT
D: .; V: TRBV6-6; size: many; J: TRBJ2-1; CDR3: CASSYSPSAIPYNEQFF; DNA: TGTGCCAGCAGTTACAGCCCTAGCGCTATACCCTACAATGAGCAGTTCTTC
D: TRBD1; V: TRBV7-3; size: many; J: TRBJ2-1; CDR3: CASSFGTDPYNEQFF; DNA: TGTGCCAGCAGCTTCGGGACAGATCCATACAATGAGCAGTTCTTC
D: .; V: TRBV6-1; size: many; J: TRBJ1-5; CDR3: CASSPHGGVNQPQHF; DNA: TGTGCCAGCAGCCCCCATGGGGGAGTAAACCAGCCCCAGCATTTT
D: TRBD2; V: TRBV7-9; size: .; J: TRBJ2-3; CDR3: CASSLGSGSWDTQYF; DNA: TGTGCCAGCAGCTTAGGAAGCGGGAGTTGGGATACGCAGTATTTT
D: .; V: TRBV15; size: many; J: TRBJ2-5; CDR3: CATSRQRGTGYETQYF; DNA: TGTGCCACCAGCAGGCAGAGGGGTACGGGGTACGAGACCCAGTACTTC
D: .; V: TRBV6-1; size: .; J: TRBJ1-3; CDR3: CASSEVKGWGNTIYF; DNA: TGTGCCAGCAGTGAAGTAAAGGGATGGGGAAACACCATATATTTT
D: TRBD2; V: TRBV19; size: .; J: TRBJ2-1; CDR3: CASISGRGNEQFF; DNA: TGTGCCAGTATTAGCGGGAGGGGGAATGAGCAGTTCTTC
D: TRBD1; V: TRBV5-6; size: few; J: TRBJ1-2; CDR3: CASSWTYTGDSRFRTF; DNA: TGTGCCAGCAGCTGGACTTATACTGGGGACAGCCGGTTCCGCACCTTC
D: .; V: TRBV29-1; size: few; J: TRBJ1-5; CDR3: CSVERSEAGKFQPQHF; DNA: TGCAGCGTTGAAAGGTCAGAAGCCGGTAAATTTCAGCCCCAGCATTTT
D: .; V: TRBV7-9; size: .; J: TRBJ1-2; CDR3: CASSLKGPAGPTNYGYTF; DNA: TGTGCCAGCAGCTTAAAGGGTCCCGCAGGGCCGACTAACTATGGCTACACCTTC
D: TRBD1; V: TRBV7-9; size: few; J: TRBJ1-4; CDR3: CASSSDRGAEKLFF; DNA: TGTGCCAGCAGCTCAGACAGGGGCGCGGAAAAACTGTTTTTT
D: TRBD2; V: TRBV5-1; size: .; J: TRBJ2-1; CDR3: CASSLTGGTYNERFF; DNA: TGCGCCAGCAGCTTGACGGGAGGGACCTACAATGAGCGGTTCTTC
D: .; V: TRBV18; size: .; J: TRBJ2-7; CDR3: CASPPSRGDSYEQYF; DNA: TGTGCCAGCCCACCTAGTCGAGGGGATTCCTACGAGCAGTACTTC